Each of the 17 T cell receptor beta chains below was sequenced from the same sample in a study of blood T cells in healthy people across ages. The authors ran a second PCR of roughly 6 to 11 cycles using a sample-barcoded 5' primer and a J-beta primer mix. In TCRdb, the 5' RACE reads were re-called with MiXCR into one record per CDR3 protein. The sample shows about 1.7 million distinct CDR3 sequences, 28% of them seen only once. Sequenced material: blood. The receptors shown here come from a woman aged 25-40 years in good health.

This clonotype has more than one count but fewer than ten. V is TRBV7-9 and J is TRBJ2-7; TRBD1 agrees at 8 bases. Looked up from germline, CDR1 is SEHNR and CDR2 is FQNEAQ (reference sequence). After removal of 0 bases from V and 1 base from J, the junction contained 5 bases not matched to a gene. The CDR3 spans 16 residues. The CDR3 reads CASSLARDRYSYEQYF. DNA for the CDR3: TGTGCCAGCAGCTTAGCCCGGGACAGGTATTCCTACGAGCAGTACTTC.

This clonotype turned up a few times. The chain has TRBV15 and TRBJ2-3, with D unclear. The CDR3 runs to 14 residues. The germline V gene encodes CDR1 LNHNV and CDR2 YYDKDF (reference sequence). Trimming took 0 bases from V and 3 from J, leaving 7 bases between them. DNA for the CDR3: TGTGCCACCAGCAGAGATATGGGGACAGATACGCAGTATTTT. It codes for CATSRDMGTDTQYF.

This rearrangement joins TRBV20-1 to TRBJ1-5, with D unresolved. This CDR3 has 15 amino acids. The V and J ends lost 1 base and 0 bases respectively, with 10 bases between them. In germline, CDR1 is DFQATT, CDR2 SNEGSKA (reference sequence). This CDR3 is CSARATLNSNQPQHF. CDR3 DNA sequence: TGCAGTGCTAGAGCTACATTGAATAGCAATCAGCCCCAGCATTTT.

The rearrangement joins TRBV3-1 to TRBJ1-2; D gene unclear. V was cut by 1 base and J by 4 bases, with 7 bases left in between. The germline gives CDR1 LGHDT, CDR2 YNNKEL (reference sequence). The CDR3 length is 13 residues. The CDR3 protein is CASSQAAGYGYTF. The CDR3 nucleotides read TGTGCCAGCAGCCAAGCGGCAGGCTATGGCTACACCTTC.

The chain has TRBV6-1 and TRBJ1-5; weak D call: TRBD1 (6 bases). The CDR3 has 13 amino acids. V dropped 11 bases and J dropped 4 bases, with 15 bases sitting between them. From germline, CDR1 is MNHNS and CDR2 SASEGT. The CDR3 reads CAGRQDPNQPQHF. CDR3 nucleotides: TGTGCCGGGCGACAGGACCCTAATCAGCCCCAGCATTTT.

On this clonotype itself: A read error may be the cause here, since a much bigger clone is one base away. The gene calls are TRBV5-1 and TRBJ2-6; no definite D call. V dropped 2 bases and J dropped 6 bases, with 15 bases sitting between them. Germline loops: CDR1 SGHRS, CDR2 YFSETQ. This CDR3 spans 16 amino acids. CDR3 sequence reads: CASSLVEVTAANVLTF. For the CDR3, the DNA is TGCGCCAGCAGCTTAGTTGAGGTTACTGCGGCCAACGTCCTGACTTTC.

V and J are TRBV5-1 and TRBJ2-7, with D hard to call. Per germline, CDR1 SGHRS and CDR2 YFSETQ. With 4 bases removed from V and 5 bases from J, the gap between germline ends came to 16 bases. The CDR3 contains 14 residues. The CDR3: CASSASTRHDEQYF. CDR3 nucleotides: TGCGCCAGCAGCGCCTCGACTCGTCACGACGAGCAGTACTTC.

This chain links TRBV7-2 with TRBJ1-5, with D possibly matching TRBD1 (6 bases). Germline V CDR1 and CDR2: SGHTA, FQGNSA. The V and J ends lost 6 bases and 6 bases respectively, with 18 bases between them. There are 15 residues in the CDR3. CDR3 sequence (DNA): TGTGCCAGCAGGGACGTGGGGGGGGCAAGTCAGCCCCAGCATTTT. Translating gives CASRDVGGASQPQHF.

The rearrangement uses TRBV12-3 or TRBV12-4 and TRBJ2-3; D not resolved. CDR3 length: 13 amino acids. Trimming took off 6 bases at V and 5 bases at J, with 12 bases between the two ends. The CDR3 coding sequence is TGTGCCAGCAGACGAGAGTGGAAAGATACGCAGTATTTT. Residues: CASRREWKDTQYF.

The CDR3 DNA sequence: TGTGCCAGCAGACGAAGCGGACCCCGCACAGATACGCAGTATTTT. Protein sequence: CASRRSGPRTDTQYF. The V gene is TRBV14, the J gene TRBJ2-3; perhaps TRBD2 as D (5 bases). Germline CDR1 and CDR2: SGHDN and FVKESK. There are 15 residues in the CDR3. Trimming stripped 6 bases from V and 1 base from J, with 14 bases between.

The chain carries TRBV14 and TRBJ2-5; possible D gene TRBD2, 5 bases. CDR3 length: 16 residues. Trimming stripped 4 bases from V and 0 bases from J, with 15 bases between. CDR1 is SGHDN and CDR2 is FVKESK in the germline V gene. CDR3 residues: CASSRTGAGYQETQYF. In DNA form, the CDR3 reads TGTGCCAGCAGCCGGACTGGAGCCGGCTACCAAGAGACCCAGTACTTC.

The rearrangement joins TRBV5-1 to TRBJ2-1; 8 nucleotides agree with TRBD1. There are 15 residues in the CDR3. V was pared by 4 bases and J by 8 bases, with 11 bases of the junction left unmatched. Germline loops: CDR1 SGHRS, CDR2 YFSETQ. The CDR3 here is CASSLVSRGLDEQFF. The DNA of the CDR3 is TGCGCCAGCAGCCTGGTCTCCAGGGGGCTGGATGAGCAGTTCTTC.

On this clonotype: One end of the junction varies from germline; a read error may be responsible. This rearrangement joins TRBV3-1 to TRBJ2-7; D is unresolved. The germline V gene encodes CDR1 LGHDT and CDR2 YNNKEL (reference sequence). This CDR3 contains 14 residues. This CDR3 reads CAGSGRRVTYEQYF. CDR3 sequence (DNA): TGTGCCGGCAGTGGACGTCGGGTAACCTACGAGCAGTACTTC.

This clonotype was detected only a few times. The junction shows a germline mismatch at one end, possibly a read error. The CDR3 region is CACSQSWAGGGYTF. As DNA, the CDR3 is TGTGCCTGCAGCCAGAGTTGGGCAGGGGGAGGCTACACCTTC. V is TRBV7-3 and J is TRBJ1-2; 7 positions match TRBD1. The V gene's germline CDR1 is SGHTA and CDR2 FQGTGA. The CDR3 runs 14 residues.

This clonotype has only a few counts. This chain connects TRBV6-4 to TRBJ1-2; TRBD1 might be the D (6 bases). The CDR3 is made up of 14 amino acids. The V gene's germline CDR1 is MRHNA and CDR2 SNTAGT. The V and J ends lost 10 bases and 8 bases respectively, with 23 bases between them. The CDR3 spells CATARASGESGYTF. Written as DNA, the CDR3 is TGTGCCACTGCGAGGGCGTCAGGGGAATCCGGCTACACCTTC.

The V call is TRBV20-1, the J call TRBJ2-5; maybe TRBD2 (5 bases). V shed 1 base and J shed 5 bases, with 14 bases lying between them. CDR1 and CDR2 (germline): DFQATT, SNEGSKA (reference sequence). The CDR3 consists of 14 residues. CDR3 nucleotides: TGCAGTGCTAGAGTTAGCGCGAGAATGGAGACCCAGTACTTC. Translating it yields CSARVSARMETQYF.

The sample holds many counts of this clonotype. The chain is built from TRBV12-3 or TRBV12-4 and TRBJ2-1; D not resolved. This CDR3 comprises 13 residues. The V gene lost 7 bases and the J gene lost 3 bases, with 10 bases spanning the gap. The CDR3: CASTPDGYNEQFF. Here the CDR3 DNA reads TGTGCCAGCACGCCAGACGGCTACAATGAGCAGTTCTTC.